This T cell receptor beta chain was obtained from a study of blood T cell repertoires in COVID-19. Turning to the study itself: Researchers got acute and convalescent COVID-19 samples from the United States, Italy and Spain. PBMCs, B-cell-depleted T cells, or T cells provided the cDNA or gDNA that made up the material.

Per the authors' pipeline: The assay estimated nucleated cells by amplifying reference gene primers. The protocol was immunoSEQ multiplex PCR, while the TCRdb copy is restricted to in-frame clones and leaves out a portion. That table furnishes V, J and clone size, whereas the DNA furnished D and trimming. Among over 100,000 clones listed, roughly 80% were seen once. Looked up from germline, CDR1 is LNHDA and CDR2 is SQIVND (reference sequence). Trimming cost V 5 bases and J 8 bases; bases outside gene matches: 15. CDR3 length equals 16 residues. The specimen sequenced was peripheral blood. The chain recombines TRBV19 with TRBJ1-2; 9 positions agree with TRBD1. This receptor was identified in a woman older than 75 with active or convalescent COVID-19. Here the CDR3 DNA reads TGTGCCAGTAGTCCTTACGGGACAGGGAAAACGAAGGGCTACACCTTC. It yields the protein CASSPYGTGKTKGYTF.